The T cell receptor beta chain described here comes from a study of vaccination and CD4 T cells after COVID-19. Sample treatment: approximately 11-day PBMC culture with coronavirus spike peptide pools or control peptides (ViraFEST assay). Worth noting for this clonotype: Its matching antigen is unknown.

The Oncomine TCR Beta short-read assay was applied to DNA of cultured CD4+ T cells. TCRdb reprocessed the PCR reads with MiXCR, giving one entry per CDR3 protein. Of over 20,000 distinct CDR3 sequences in the sample, 70% were seen once. The origin of this receptor is a human donor who had recovered from COVID-19. The sequenced sample consisted of CD4+ T cells from blood, cultured in vitro.

Here the CDR3 DNA reads TGTGCCAGCAGTGGGGGGTTAGATGGACCCCTCCACTTT. It is translated as CASSGGLDGPLHF. The chain joins TRBV12-3 or TRBV12-4 to TRBJ1-6; possibly TRBD1 for D (5 bases). The V gene lost 5 bases and the J gene lost 12 bases, with 14 bases spanning the gap. The CDR3 spans 13 residues.